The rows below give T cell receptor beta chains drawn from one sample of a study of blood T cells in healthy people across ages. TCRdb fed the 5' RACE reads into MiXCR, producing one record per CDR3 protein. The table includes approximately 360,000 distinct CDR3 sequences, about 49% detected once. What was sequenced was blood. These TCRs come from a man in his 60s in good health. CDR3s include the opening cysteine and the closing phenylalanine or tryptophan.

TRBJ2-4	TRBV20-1	CSARQVDIQYF
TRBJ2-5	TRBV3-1	CASGQWKETQYF
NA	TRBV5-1	CASTMGSGETQYF
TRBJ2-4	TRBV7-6	CASSLGTGGAGNIQYF
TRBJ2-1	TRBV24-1	CATSDFRGWEQFF
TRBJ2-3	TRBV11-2	CASSPDLAAGTQYF
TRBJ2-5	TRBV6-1	CASSVPASETQYF
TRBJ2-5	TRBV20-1	CSADSPKTQYF
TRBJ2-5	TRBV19	CASSSTGTGSETQYF
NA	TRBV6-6	CASSYPTGTEITYEQYF
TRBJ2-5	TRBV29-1	CSRKDGETQYF
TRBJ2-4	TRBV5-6	CASSLEAGLKGIQYF
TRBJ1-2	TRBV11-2	CASRTGGGEYGYTF
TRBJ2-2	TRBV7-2	CASSLEMLRAGELFF
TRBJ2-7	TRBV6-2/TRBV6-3	CASSYHGLAASYEQYF
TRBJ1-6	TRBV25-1	CASRAGESRNSPLHF
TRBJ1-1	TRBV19	CASSIKGDTEAFF
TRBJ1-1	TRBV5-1	CASSPRTDLNTEAFF
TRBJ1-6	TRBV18	CASSPPGGPPLHF
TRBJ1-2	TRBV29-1	CSVGTLGGSNYGYTF
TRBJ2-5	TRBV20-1	CSASGESPQETQYF
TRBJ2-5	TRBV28	CASSLLLGEQYF
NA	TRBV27	CASSPTSGTGIQYF
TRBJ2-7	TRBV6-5	CASTRQGKASYEQYF
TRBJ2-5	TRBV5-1	CASSLASGGAETQYF
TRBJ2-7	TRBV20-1	CSASVGGRYEQYF
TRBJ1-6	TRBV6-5	CASTGQGGSPLHF
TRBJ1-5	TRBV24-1	CATSEFPLEDQPQHF
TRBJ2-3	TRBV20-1	CSARDTLAGVYTQYF
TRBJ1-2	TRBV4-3	CASSQDQGYGYTF
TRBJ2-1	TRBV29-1	CSVPDSSVGPNNEQFF
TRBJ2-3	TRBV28	CASSLVVGTDTQYF
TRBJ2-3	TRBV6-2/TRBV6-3	CASKDPDGTGRQYF
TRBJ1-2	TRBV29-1	CSAGNGYTF
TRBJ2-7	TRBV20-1	CSASPGRARYEQYF
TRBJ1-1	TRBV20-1	CSASRGQVAEAFF
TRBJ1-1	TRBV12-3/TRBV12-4	CASSFGGSTEAFF
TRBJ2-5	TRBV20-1	CSARGPPGKTQYF
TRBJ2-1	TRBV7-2	CASSLGLAKNNEQFF
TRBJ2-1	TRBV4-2	CASSQDKAGRRSEQFF
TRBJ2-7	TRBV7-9	CASSLDLWEQYF
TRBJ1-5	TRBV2	CASRFYSNQPQHF
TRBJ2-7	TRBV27	CASSPTLGLYEQYF
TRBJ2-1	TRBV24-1	CATSDPALRQSSYNEQFF
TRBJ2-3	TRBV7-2	CASSLGTSTETQYF
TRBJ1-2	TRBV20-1	CSATPTGGYGYTF
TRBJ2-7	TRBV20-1	CSARDEVAQPYEQYF
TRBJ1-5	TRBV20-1	CSAWGTGKDQPQHF
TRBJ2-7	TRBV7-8	CASSLVEGASYEQYF
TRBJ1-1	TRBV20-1	CSAHPLGFGNTEAFF
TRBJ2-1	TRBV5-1	CASSPTSGGAEWYNEQFF
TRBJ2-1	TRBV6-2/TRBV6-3	CASSYGWDEQFF
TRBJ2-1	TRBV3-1	CASSQSGIHDEQFF
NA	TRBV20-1	CSARDGGASQETQYF
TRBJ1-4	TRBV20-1	CSAGTGDEKLFF
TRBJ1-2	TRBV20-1	CSARGGAGGNYGYTF
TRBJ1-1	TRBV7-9	CASSLQGAMNTEAFF